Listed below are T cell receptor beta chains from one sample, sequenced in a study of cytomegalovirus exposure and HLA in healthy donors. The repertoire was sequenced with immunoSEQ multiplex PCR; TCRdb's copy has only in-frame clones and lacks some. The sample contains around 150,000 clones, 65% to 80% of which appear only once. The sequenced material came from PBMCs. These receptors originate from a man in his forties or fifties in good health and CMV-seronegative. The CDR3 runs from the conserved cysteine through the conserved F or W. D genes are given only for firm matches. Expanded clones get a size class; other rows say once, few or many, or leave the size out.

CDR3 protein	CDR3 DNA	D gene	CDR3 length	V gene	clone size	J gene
CASTLRSGGGTDTQYF	TGTGCCAGTACCCTACGAAGCGGGGGTGGCACAGATACGCAGTATTTT	TRBD2	16	TRBV19	once	TRBJ2-3
CATSSHHAGGAETQYF	TGTGCCACCAGCAGCCACCACGCGGGAGGGGCGGAGACCCAGTACTTC	TRBD2	16	TRBV15	.	TRBJ2-5
CATSSPQPGLAIYEQYF	TGTGCCACCAGCAGCCCACAGCCGGGACTAGCGATTTACGAGCAGTACTTC	TRBD2	17	TRBV15	.	TRBJ2-7
CASSRTSGFQETQYF	TGTGCCAGCAGCAGGACTAGCGGGTTCCAAGAGACCCAGTACTTC	TRBD2	15	TRBV5-4	.	TRBJ2-5
CAGSLTGGEQYF	TGTGCCGGCAGTTTAACAGGTGGCGAGCAGTACTTC	.	12	TRBV28	.	TRBJ2-7
CASSEGTNTGELFF	TGTGCCAGCTCAGAGGGCACGAACACCGGGGAGCTGTTTTTT	.	14	TRBV18	.	TRBJ2-2
CASSLRLAGGPYNEQFF	TGCGCCAGCAGCTTGAGGCTAGCGGGAGGGCCGTACAATGAGCAGTTCTTC	TRBD2	17	TRBV5-1	.	TRBJ2-1
CASSFSAGTDTQYF	TGCGCCAGCAGCTTTTCCGCCGGGACAGATACGCAGTATTTT	.	14	TRBV5-1	.	TRBJ2-3
CASSFGQGDYEQYF	TGTGCCAGCAGCTTTGGACAGGGTGACTACGAGCAGTACTTC	TRBD1	14	TRBV5-4	.	TRBJ2-7
CASSIRLAPGYEQYF	TGTGCCAGTAGTATCCGTCTCGCTCCGGGCTACGAGCAGTACTTC	.	15	TRBV19	few	TRBJ2-7
CASMSGQRDTGELFF	TGTGCCAGCATGTCTGGACAGCGCGACACCGGGGAGCTGTTTTTT	.	15	TRBV28	once	TRBJ2-2
CASSIAAGAGDEQFF	TGTGCCAGTAGTATTGCAGCGGGGGCGGGCGATGAGCAGTTCTTC	TRBD2	15	TRBV19	few	TRBJ2-1
CASSQPGQGAGEQYF	TGCGCCAGCAGCCAACCGGGACAGGGGGCAGGCGAGCAGTACTTC	TRBD1	15	TRBV5-1	.	TRBJ2-7
CASSLDPGLAENTGELFF	TGCGCCAGCAGCTTGGACCCGGGACTAGCGGAAAACACCGGGGAGCTGTTTTTT	TRBD2	18	TRBV5-1	few	TRBJ2-2
CASSEAAPNEQFF	TGTGCCAGCAGTGAAGCGGCCCCCAATGAGCAGTTCTTC	.	13	TRBV2	few	TRBJ2-1
CASSQTQITYYGYTF	TGCGCCAGCAGCCAGACACAGATTACCTACTATGGCTACACCTTC	.	15	TRBV4-1	.	TRBJ1-2
CASRVYRAQETQYF	TGTGCCAGCAGGGTTTATAGAGCACAAGAGACCCAGTACTTC	.	14	TRBV2	.	TRBJ2-5
CASTMRLAGDVVQYF	TGTGCCAGCACCATGAGGCTAGCGGGAGATGTTGTGCAGTACTTC	TRBD2	15	TRBV6-6	.	TRBJ2-7
CAISEQSATNEKLFF	TGTGCCATCAGTGAACAGAGTGCAACTAATGAAAAACTGTTTTTT	.	15	TRBV10-3	.	TRBJ1-4
CASSQVSQSSYNEQFF	TGCGCCAGCAGCCAAGTCTCACAAAGCTCCTACAATGAGCAGTTCTTC	.	16	TRBV4-3	.	TRBJ2-1
CASSLVRTSIYEQYF	TGTGCCAGCAGCTTAGTCCGGACTAGCATCTACGAGCAGTACTTC	TRBD2	15	TRBV7-9	.	TRBJ2-7
CASSLGRGNYEQYF	TGTGCCAGCAGCTTGGGGAGGGGCAACTACGAGCAGTACTTC	TRBD2	14	TRBV11-3	.	TRBJ2-7
CASSPGTGGNTGELFF	TGTGCCAGCAGTCCCGGGACAGGGGGTAACACCGGGGAGCTGTTTTTT	TRBD1	16	TRBV28	.	TRBJ2-2
CASRRTRDRDYEQYF	TGTGCCAGCAGACGCACCCGGGACAGGGACTACGAGCAGTACTTC	TRBD1	15	TRBV6-5	.	TRBJ2-7
CASSMRLANTGELFF	TGTGCCAGTAGTATGAGGCTAGCGAACACCGGGGAGCTGTTTTTT	.	15	TRBV19	.	TRBJ2-2
CASSPKTEPLEGELFF	TGTGCCAGCAGCCCAAAGACAGAGCCTCTTGAAGGGGAGCTGTTTTTT	.	16	TRBV7-8	few	TRBJ2-2
CASSQFLGGETQYF	TGTGCCAGCAGTCAGTTTTTGGGAGGGGAGACCCAGTACTTC	TRBD2	14	TRBV28	.	TRBJ2-5
CASSLGGQGNYGYTF	TGTGCCAGCAGCTTAGGGGGACAGGGTAACTATGGCTACACCTTC	TRBD1	15	TRBV7-9	.	TRBJ1-2
CATSRDVVAGGNEQFF	TGTGCCACCAGCAGAGACGTTGTAGCGGGGGGGAATGAGCAGTTCTTC	TRBD2	16	TRBV15	.	TRBJ2-1